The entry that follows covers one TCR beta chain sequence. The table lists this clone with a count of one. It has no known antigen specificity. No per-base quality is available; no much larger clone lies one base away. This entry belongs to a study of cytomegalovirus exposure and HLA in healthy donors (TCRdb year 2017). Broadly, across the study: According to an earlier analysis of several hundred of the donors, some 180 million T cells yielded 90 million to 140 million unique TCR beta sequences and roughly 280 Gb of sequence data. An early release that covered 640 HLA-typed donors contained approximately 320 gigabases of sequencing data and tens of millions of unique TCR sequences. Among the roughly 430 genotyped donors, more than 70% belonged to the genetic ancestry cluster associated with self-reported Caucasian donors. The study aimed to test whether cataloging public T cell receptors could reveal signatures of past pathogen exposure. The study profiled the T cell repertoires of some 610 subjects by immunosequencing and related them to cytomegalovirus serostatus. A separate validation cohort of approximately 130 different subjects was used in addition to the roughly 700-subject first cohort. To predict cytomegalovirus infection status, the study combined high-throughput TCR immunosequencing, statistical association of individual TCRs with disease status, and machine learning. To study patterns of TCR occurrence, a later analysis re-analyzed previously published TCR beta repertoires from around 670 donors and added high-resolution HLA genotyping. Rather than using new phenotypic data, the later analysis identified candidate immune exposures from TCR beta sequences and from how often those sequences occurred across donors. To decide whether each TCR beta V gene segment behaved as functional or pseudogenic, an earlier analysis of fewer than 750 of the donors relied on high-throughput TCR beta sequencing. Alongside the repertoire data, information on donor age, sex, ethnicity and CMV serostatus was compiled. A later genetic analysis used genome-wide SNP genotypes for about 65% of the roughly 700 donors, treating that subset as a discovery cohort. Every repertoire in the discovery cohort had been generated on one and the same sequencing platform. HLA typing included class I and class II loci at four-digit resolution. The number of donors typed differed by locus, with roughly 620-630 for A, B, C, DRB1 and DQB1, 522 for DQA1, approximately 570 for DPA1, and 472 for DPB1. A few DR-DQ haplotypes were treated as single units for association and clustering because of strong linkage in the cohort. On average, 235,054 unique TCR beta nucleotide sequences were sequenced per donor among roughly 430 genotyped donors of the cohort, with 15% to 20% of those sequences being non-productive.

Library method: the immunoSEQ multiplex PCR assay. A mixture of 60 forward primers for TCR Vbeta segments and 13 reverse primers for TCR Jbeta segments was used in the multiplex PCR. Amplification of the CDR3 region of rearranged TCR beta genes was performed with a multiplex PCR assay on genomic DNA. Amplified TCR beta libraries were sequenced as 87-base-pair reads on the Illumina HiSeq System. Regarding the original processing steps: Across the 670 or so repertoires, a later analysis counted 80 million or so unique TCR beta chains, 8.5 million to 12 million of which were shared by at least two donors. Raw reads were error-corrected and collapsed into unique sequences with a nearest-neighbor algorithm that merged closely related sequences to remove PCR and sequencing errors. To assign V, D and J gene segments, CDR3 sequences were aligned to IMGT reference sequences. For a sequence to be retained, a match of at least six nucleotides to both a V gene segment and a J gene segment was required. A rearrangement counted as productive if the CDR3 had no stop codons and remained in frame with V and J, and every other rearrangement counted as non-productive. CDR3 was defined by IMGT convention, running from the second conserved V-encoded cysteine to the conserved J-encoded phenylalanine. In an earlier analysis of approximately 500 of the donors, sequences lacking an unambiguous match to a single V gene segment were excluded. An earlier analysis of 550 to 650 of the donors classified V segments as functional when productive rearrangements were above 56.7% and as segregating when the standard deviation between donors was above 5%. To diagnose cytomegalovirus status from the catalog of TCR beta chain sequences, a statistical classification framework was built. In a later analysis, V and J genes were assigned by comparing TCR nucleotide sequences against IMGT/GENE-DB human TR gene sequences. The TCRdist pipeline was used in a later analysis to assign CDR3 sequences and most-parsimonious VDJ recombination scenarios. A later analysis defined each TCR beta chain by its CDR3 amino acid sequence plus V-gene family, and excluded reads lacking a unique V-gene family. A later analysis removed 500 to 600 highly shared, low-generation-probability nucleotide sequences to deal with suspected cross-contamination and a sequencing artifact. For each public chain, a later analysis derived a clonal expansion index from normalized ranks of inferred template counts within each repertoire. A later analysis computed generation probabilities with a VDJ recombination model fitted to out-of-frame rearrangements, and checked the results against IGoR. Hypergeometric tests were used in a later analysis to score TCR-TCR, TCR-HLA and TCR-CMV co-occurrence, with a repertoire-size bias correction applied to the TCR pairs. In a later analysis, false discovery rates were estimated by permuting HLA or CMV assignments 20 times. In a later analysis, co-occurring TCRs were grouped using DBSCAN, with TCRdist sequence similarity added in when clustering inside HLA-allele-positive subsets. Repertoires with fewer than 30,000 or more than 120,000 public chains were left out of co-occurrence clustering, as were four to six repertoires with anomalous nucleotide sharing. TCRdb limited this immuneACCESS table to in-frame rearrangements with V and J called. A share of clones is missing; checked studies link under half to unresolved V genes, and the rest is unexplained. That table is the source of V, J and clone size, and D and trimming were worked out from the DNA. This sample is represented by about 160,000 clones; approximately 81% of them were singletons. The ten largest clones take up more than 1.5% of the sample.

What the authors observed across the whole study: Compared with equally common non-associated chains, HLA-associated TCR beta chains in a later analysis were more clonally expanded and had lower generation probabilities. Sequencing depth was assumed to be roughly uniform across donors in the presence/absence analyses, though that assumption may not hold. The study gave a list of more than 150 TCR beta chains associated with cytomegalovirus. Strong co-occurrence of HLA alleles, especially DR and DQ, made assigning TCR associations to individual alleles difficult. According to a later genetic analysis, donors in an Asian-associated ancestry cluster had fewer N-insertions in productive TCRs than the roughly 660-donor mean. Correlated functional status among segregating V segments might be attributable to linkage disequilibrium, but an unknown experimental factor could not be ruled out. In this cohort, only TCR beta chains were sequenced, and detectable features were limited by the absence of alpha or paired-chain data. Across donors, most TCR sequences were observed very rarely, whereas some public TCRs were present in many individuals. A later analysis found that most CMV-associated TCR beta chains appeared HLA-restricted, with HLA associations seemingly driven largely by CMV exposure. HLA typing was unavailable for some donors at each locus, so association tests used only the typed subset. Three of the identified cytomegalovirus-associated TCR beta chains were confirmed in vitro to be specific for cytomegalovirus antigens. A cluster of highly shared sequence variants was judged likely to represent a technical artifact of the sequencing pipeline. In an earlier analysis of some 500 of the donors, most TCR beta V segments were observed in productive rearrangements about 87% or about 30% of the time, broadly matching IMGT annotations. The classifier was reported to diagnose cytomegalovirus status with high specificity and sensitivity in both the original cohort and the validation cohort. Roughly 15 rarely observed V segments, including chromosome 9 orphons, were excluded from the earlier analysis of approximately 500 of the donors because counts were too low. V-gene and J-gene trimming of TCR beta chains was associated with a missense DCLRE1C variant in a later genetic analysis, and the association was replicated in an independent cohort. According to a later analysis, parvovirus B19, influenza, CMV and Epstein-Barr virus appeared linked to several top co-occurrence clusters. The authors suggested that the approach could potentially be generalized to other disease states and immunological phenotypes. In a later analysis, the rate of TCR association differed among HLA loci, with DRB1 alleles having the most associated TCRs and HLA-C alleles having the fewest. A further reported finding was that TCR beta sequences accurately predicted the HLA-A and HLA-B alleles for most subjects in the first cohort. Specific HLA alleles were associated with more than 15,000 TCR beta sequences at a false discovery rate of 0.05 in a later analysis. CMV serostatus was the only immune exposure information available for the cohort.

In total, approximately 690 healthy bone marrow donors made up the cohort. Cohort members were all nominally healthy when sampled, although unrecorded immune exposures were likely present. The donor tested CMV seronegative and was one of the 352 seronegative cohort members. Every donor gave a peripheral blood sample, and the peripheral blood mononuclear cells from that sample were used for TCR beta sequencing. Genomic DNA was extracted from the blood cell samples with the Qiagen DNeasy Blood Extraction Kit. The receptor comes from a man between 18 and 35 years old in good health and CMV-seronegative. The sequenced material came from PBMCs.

The CDR3 here reads CASSTPTSGGAYEQYF. The sequenced DNA: TGTGCCAGCAGCACCCCGACTAGCGGGGGAGCCTACGAGCAGTACTTC. The sequence links TRBV7-9 to TRBJ2-7, and 12 junctional nucleotides match TRBD2. The CDR3 starts with the cysteine, ends with the phenylalanine, and has 16 residues. CDR3 DNA is the only sequence kept; it has 48 bases, read in frame from the first base. CDR1 and CDR2, looked up from the germline V gene (reference sequence), are SEHNR and FQNEAQ. V is trimmed back by 5 bases and J by 2 bases, and the junction contains 7 bases that no gene match accounts for. The entire variable domain, with the stretches around the CDR3 drawn from the reference TRBV7-9 and TRBJ2-7 proteins, is DTGVSQNPRHKITKRGQNVTFRCDPISEHNRLYWYRQTLGQGPEFLTYFQNEAQLEKSRLLSDRFSAERPKGSFSTLEIQRTEQGDSAMYLCASSTPTSGGAYEQYFGPGTRLTVT.